This TCR beta chain was profiled in a study of tumor and adjacent non-tumor tissue in lung cancer. Study information: Histology: about twelve adenocarcinoma, a couple of squamous cell carcinoma, 1 small cell lung cancer. Each sample yielded roughly 4 million productive TCRbeta reads on average.

This sample's RNA came from whole unsorted tissue. The normal lung tissue was taken more than 3 cm from the tumor edge. Newly diagnosed lung cancer patients had thoracic surgery in China, August–November 2014, without prior chemotherapy. Three rounds of nested PCR, following a modified ARM-PCR protocol, produced the TCRbeta library. TCRdb recomputed calls from the multiplex PCR reads with MiXCR, one row per CDR3 protein. Of some 68,000 distinct CDR3 sequences listed, around 80% are singletons. The CDR3 is 14 residues long. Germline values: CDR1 WSHSY, CDR2 SAAADI. About this clonotype itself: Its antigen is undetermined. The junction does not match germline at one end; this may be a read error.

Study-wide findings and caveats: Tumor tissue had significantly higher TCR diversity than normal lung.

This TCR was recovered from a man aged 55 to 70 with non-small cell lung cancer. This chain links TRBV10-2 with TRBJ2-7; a weak D match, TRBD2 (5 bases). The specimen was distant non-tumor lung tissue. DNA for the CDR3: TGTGCCAGCGGTGAGTCGCACAGCCAATACGAGCAGTACTTC. Its protein product is CASGESHSQYEQYF.